These T cell receptor beta chains were read from a single sample in a study of T-cell reconstitution after alpha-beta-depleted transplantation in children. TCRdb ran MiXCR on the PCR reads and lists one entry per CDR3 protein. This sample has 600,000 to 700,000 distinct CDR3 sequences, with over 15% found just once. The sequencing used PBMCs from the stem cell graft donor, collected from the stem cell graft. These receptors were taken from a human donor who donated a stem cell graft to a child with acute myeloid leukemia. CDR3s include the opening cysteine and the closing phenylalanine or tryptophan. Each record gives: CDR3 length, D gene, clone size, J gene, V gene, CDR3 protein, CDR3 DNA. D genes are given only for firm matches. Clone size is not always given. Where it is, it says once, few, many or a class for expanded clones.

15	TRBD2	many	TRBJ2-1	TRBV20-1	CSARVPAGADNEQFF	TGCAGTGCTAGAGTGCCAGCGGGGGCAGACAATGAGCAGTTCTTC
17	-	many	TRBJ1-1	TRBV9	CASSGTGTWGTNTEAFF	TGTGCCAGCAGCGGAACCGGGACTTGGGGGACCAACACTGAAGCTTTCTTT
13	-	-	TRBJ2-1	TRBV12-3/TRBV12-4	CASSSWGLNEQFF	TGTGCCAGCAGTTCCTGGGGGCTCAATGAGCAGTTCTTC
13	TRBD2	many	TRBJ2-3	TRBV12-3/TRBV12-4	CASVAGALGGQYF	TGTGCCTCGGTAGCGGGGGCCCTCGGGGGGCAGTATTTT
17	-	few	TRBJ2-4	TRBV29-1	CSVGYSSGAGAKNIQYF	TGCAGCGTTGGATACTCGTCCGGGGCGGGTGCCAAAAACATTCAGTACTTC
14	-	-	TRBJ2-5	TRBV12-3/TRBV12-4	CASSSRGGWETQYF	TGTGCCAGCAGTTCGAGGGGGGGCTGGGAGACCCAGTACTTC
16	TRBD2	-	TRBJ2-1	TRBV4-3	CASSQDALAAYNEQFF	TGCGCCAGCAGCCAAGATGCCCTAGCGGCCTACAATGAGCAGTTCTTC
14	-	-	TRBJ1-1	TRBV27	CASSLTEGSTEAFF	TGTGCCAGCAGTTTGACCGAGGGAAGCACTGAAGCTTTCTTT
14	-	many	TRBJ2-1	TRBV24-1	CATSDFGTHNEQFF	TGTGCCACCAGTGATTTTGGGACTCACAATGAGCAGTTCTTC
12	-	-	TRBJ1-1	TRBV7-9	CATSGWSTEAFF	TGTGCCACCTCAGGTTGGAGCACTGAAGCTTTCTTT
13	-	-	TRBJ1-2	TRBV20-1	CSARTAGHYGYTF	TGCAGTGCTAGAACCGCAGGCCACTATGGCTACACCTTC
16	-	-	TRBJ2-3	TRBV7-3	CASSSDRVRGTDTQYF	TGTGCCAGCAGCTCCGACAGAGTTCGGGGCACAGATACGCAGTATTTT
15	TRBD1	few	TRBJ1-5	TRBV12-3/TRBV12-4	CASSNDRVSNQPQHF	TGTGCCAGCAGCAACGACAGGGTTAGCAATCAGCCCCAGCATTTT
14	-	few	TRBJ2-1	TRBV5-4	CASSLGGGHGEQFF	TGTGCCAGCAGCTTGGGGGGGGGGCATGGTGAGCAGTTCTTC
13	-	many	TRBJ2-1	TRBV10-3	CAISVGSFDEQFF	TGTGCCATCAGTGTGGGTAGTTTCGATGAGCAGTTCTTC
14	TRBD1	-	TRBJ2-7	TRBV7-9	CASSHRDRNYEQYF	TGTGCCAGCAGCCACCGGGACAGGAACTACGAGCAGTACTTC
13	-	many	TRBJ1-3	TRBV12-3/TRBV12-4	CASSRQTGNTIYF	TGTGCCAGCAGCCGACAGACTGGAAACACCATATATTTT
19	TRBD2	many	TRBJ2-1	TRBV12-3/TRBV12-4	CASRGFGLAGEPYHNEQFF	TGTGCCAGCAGAGGCTTCGGACTAGCGGGGGAACCATACCACAATGAGCAGTTCTTC
15	-	few	TRBJ1-5	TRBV20-1	CSARVRTLSNQPQHF	TGCAGTGCTAGAGTCAGGACACTTAGCAATCAGCCCCAGCATTTT
14	-	-	TRBJ2-3	TRBV4-3	CASSPTGPTDTQYF	TGCGCCAGCAGCCCGACCGGACCCACAGATACGCAGTATTTT
11	-	many	TRBJ2-1	TRBV12-3/TRBV12-4	CASSFGQSKFF	TGTGCCAGCAGTTTCGGGCAGAGTAAGTTCTTC
15	-	-	TRBJ1-1	TRBV14	CASSQLGGWGTEAFF	TGTGCCAGCAGCCAATTGGGAGGTTGGGGCACTGAAGCTTTCTTT
13	-	-	TRBJ1-1	TRBV29-1	CSVEFLGATEAFF	TGCAGCGTTGAGTTTCTTGGGGCCACTGAAGCTTTCTTT
11	-	few	TRBJ1-1	TRBV20-1	CSASWWPEAFF	TGCAGTGCCAGCTGGTGGCCTGAAGCTTTCTTT
16	TRBD1	-	TRBJ1-1	TRBV11-2	CASSLSSGQAAPEAFF	TGTGCCAGCAGCCTAAGTTCAGGACAGGCGGCCCCTGAAGCTTTCTTT
14	-	-	TRBJ2-7	TRBV7-9	CASSLLPGRYEQYF	TGTGCCAGCAGCTTACTACCTGGACGGTACGAGCAGTACTTC
14	TRBD2	-	TRBJ2-1	TRBV7-2	CASSPRTSGGEQFF	TGTGCCAGCAGCCCACGGACTAGCGGAGGTGAGCAGTTCTTC
14	TRBD1	many	TRBJ1-2	TRBV6-5	CASSYSTGTNGYTF	TGTGCCAGCAGTTACTCGACAGGGACGAATGGCTACACCTTC
16	-	few	TRBJ2-5	TRBV7-2	CASSPEGPRPQETQYF	TGTGCCAGCAGCCCCGAGGGACCACGACCGCAAGAGACCCAGTACTTC
13	-	many	TRBJ1-2	TRBV15	CATSSTRIYGYTF	TGTGCCACCAGCAGCACACGTATCTATGGCTACACCTTC
13	-	many	TRBJ1-1	TRBV4-1	CASAPPGNTEAFF	TGCGCCAGCGCGCCTCCAGGGAACACTGAAGCTTTCTTT
15	-	-	TRBJ1-5	TRBV6-1	CASSDARVRNQPQHF	TGTGCCAGCAGTGACGCAAGGGTGCGCAATCAGCCCCAGCATTTT
16	TRBD1	-	TRBJ1-1	TRBV27	CASSPTRQGKNTEAFF	TGTGCCAGCAGTCCAACACGACAGGGGAAGAACACTGAAGCTTTCTTT
15	TRBD2	few	TRBJ2-1	TRBV20-1	CSADTSGGFYNEQFF	TGCAGTGCTGATACTAGCGGGGGGTTCTACAATGAGCAGTTCTTC